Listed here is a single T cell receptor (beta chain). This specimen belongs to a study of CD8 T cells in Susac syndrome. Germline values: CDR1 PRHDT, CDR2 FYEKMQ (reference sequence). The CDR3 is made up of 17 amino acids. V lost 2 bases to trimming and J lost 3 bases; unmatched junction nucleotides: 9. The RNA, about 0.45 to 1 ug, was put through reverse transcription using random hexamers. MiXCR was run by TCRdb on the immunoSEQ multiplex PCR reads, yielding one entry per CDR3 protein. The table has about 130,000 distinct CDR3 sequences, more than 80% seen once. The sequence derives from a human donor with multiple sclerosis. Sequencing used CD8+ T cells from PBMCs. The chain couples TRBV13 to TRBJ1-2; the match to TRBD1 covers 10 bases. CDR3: CASSLRDRGSWDYGYTF. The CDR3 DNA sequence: TGTGCCAGCAGCTTACGGGACAGGGGCAGCTGGGACTATGGCTACACCTTC. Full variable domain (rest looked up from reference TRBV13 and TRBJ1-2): AAGVIQSPRHLIKEKRETATLKCYPIPRHDTVYWYQQGPGQDPQFLISFYEKMQSDKGSIPDRFSAQQFSDYHSELNMSSLELGDSALYFCASSLRDRGSWDYGYTFGSGTRLTVV.